The rows below give T cell receptor beta chains drawn from one sample of a study of T-cell reconstitution after alpha-beta-depleted transplantation in children. TCRdb processed the PCR reads anew with MiXCR; each CDR3 protein has one entry. The sample carries 490,000 or so distinct CDR3 sequences, around 12% recorded once. The material sequenced was PBMCs from the stem cell graft donor, taken from the stem cell graft. The receptors derive from a human donor who donated a stem cell graft to a child with combined immunodeficiency. Each CDR3 is given with its conserved first and last residue. Fields, in order: V gene, D gene, J gene, CDR3 length, clone size, CDR3 DNA, CDR3 protein. D genes are given only for firm matches. Size values are once, few and many counts, or a class for expanded clones, and some rows have none.

TRBV6-5,TRBD2,TRBJ2-1,14,few,TGTGCCAGCAGTTACAAGGGGACTAACCTTGAGCAGTTCTTC,CASSYKGTNLEQFF
TRBV4-2,-,TRBJ1-3,16,-,TGTGCCAGCAGCCAAGATTGGGCTCTCTCTGGAAACACCATATATTTT,CASSQDWALSGNTIYF
TRBV20-1,-,TRBJ1-2,14,-,TGCAGTGCTCCCGCCCCAGGGCGGCAGTATGGCTACACCTTC,CSAPAPGRQYGYTF
TRBV12-3/TRBV12-4,TRBD2,TRBJ2-3,17,-,TGTGCCAGCAGTTTAGCAAAGGGACTAGCCCGCACAGATACGCAGTATTTT,CASSLAKGLARTDTQYF
TRBV6-5,-,TRBJ2-1,12,many,TGTGCCAGCAGTTACTCGAACGGTGAGCAGTTCTTC,CASSYSNGEQFF
TRBV27,TRBD2,TRBJ2-6,20,few,TGTGCCAGCAGTAAGGGACTTCTAGCGGGAGGTTACTCTGGGGCCAACGTCCTGACTTTC,CASSKGLLAGGYSGANVLTF
TRBV5-1,TRBD1,TRBJ2-1,17,few,TGCGCCAGCAGCTTGGTTACCGGGACAGGGGGTTACAATGAGCAGTTCTTC,CASSLVTGTGGYNEQFF
TRBV7-2,TRBD2,TRBJ2-7,16,-,TGTGCCAGCAGCTTGAGGAGCGGGGGGTCCTCCTACGAGCAGTACTTC,CASSLRSGGSSYEQYF
TRBV9,TRBD2,TRBJ2-2,17,few,TGTGCCAGCAGCCAGCGGACTAGCGGAATTAACACCGGGGAGCTGTTTTTT,CASSQRTSGINTGELFF
TRBV5-5,-,TRBJ1-5,14,few,TGTGCCAGCAGCAAAGGGACTACCAATCAGCCCCAGCATTTT,CASSKGTTNQPQHF
TRBV5-1,-,TRBJ2-3,14,many,TGCGCCAGCAGCCTGTTCGCGGACACAGATACGCAGTATTTT,CASSLFADTDTQYF
TRBV7-2,-,TRBJ2-7,16,few,TGTGCCAGCAGCTTAGGAGAGGGGCTCTACACCTACGAGCAGTACTTC,CASSLGEGLYTYEQYF
TRBV5-4,-,TRBJ2-1,13,few,TGTGCCAGCAGCTTGGAACCCGGCAATGAGCAGTTCTTC,CASSLEPGNEQFF
TRBV12-3/TRBV12-4,-,TRBJ1-2,15,few,TGTGCCAGCAGTCCTTCGGCTGGGGTTTCCTATGGCTACACCTTC,CASSPSAGVSYGYTF
TRBV20-1,-,TRBJ2-5,13,-,TGCAGTGTCTCTCTTAGGATGGGGGAGACCCAGTACTTC,CSVSLRMGETQYF
TRBV6-5,-,TRBJ1-6,16,-,TGTGCCAGCAGTTACGGGGGGGAGAACCCCGAATCACCCCTCCACTTT,CASSYGGENPESPLHF
TRBV27,-,TRBJ2-3,13,few,TGTGCCAGCAGTTTATGGGGGGCCGTTTCGCAGTATTTT,CASSLWGAVSQYF
TRBV6-2/TRBV6-3,-,TRBJ1-5,12,few,TGTGCCAGCAGTTACCGGGACCGTCCCCAGCATTTT,CASSYRDRPQHF
TRBV20-1,-,TRBJ1-1,12,-,TGCAGTGCTAGAGATTATGGGGCGGAAGCTTTCTTT,CSARDYGAEAFF
TRBV30,-,TRBJ2-7,14,-,TGTGCCTGGAATCCGGCCAGGGGCGTCCCCGAGCAGTACTTC,CAWNPARGVPEQYF
TRBV20-1,TRBD1,TRBJ1-1,12,few,TGCAGTGCCAGACAGGGTAACACTGAAGCTTTCTTT,CSARQGNTEAFF
TRBV4-3,-,TRBJ2-1,15,-,TGCGCCAGCAGCCAAGGCGGTTTGGGGCTGGATGAGCAGTTCTTC,CASSQGGLGLDEQFF
TRBV19,-,TRBJ2-1,14,few,TGTGCCAGTAGTATTTCTAGCCTGGGACGGGAGCAGTTCTTC,CASSISSLGREQFF
TRBV6-1,TRBD2,TRBJ2-1,17,-,TGTGCCAGCAGTGCGACTAGCGGGGGGATTTCCTACAATGAGCAGTTCTTC,CASSATSGGISYNEQFF
TRBV3-1,-,TRBJ1-6,15,-,TGTGCCAGCAGCCAAGATACGAGGGGCTTTTCACCCCTCCACTTT,CASSQDTRGFSPLHF
TRBV4-3,TRBD2,TRBJ2-5,16,-,TGCGCCAGCAGCCGTCGGATTAGCGGGGGGGCGGAGACCCAGTACTTC,CASSRRISGGAETQYF
TRBV24-1,-,TRBJ2-1,13,-,TGTGCCACTCAACAGGGAGGAGTAAATGAGCAGTTCTTC,CATQQGGVNEQFF
TRBV2,-,TRBJ1-6,12,-,TGTGCCAGCAGTGATGACCCTTCACCCCTCCACTTT,CASSDDPSPLHF
TRBV29-1,TRBD2,TRBJ2-1,11,few,TGCAGCGTTGCACGGACTAGCGAGCCCTTCTTC,CSVARTSEPFF
TRBV6-4,-,TRBJ2-5,11,few,TGTGCCAGCAGGGGGTTGAAGACCCAGTACTTC,CASRGLKTQYF
TRBV20-1,TRBD2,TRBJ2-3,16,-,TGCAGTGCTATAGGGACTAGCGGGGGGGGGACAGATACGCAGTATTTT,CSAIGTSGGGTDTQYF
TRBV20-1,TRBD1,TRBJ2-2,15,-,TGCAGTGCTCCCCGGACAGGGTCTAACACCGGGGAGCTGTTTTTT,CSAPRTGSNTGELFF
TRBV14,-,TRBJ2-7,13,few,TGTGCCAGCAGCCAGGCTCGTCTAGGCGAGCAGTACTTC,CASSQARLGEQYF
TRBV5-1,TRBD2,TRBJ2-7,15,few,TGCGCCAGCAGCTTGTTCGGCGGGAGCGTTTACGAGCAGTACTTC,CASSLFGGSVYEQYF
TRBV20-1,TRBD1,TRBJ2-5,15,-,TGCAGTGCTAGAGGATATGACAGGGAGCAAGAGACCCAGTACTTC,CSARGYDREQETQYF
TRBV2,-,TRBJ2-1,15,many,TGTGCCAGCAGTGAGGGCCTTAGCTCCTACAATGAGCAGTTCTTC,CASSEGLSSYNEQFF
TRBV5-1,-,TRBJ1-1,15,-,TGCGCCAGCAGTGGGCAACGGCTTCAGAACACTGAAGCTTTCTTT,CASSGQRLQNTEAFF
TRBV29-1,TRBD1,TRBJ2-2,14,-,TGCAGCGTTGGACAGGGGGGCTTCGGCGGGGAGCTGTTTTTT,CSVGQGGFGGELFF
TRBV25-1,TRBD1,TRBJ2-6,16,many,TGTGCCAGCAGTCCGGGACAGGCTAAAGGGGCCAACGTCCTGACTTTC,CASSPGQAKGANVLTF
TRBV4-3,-,TRBJ2-7,15,few,TGCGCCAGCAGCCAAGATCTGGGGCAGGGGTACGAGCAGTACTTC,CASSQDLGQGYEQYF
TRBV29-1,-,TRBJ1-1,13,-,TGCAGCGTTGGCGCCAGGGATAACACTGAAGCTTTCTTT,CSVGARDNTEAFF